Listed here are 14 T cell receptor beta chains from one sample, sequenced in a study of shared clonotypes between healthy human individuals. The assay was immunoSEQ multiplex PCR, and TCRdb's table has in-frame clones only and misses some. The sample lists roughly 600,000 clones, nearly 98% seen once, with more than 0.3% in the top ten. Naive CD8 cells comprised CD45RO-negative, CCR7-positively selected cells, excluding terminally differentiated effector memory CD45RA+ cells. Input material: naive CD8+ T cells sorted from blood. These TCRs come from a young man in good health.

The rearrangement uses TRBV28 and TRBJ2-7, with TRBD2 identical over 10 bases. CDR3 size: 17 residues. J gave up 2 bases and V 5 bases, and 12 bases lay outside the gene matches. Per the germline V gene, CDR1 is MDHEN and CDR2 is SYDVKM. DNA of the CDR3: TGTGCCAGCAGTCCCCCTATAGCGGGAGGATGGGCCTACGAGCAGTACTTC. Amino acid sequence: CASSPPIAGGWAYEQYF.

For this clone: Other nucleotide sequences in the sample specify the same CDR3. The genes are TRBV7-9 and TRBJ2-7; D may correspond to TRBD1 or TRBD2 (6 bases each). From germline, CDR1 is SEHNR and CDR2 FQNEAQ (reference sequence). Between the trimmed V and J ends, which lost 0 bases and 4 bases, there was a span of 7 bases. The CDR3 contains 13 residues. The CDR3 loop is CASSLAGGYEQYF. DNA of the CDR3: TGTGCCAGCAGCTTAGCAGGGGGGTACGAGCAGTACTTC.

The J gene is TRBJ2-1, the V gene TRBV13; no clear D gene. The CDR3 loop spans 13 amino acids. The germline gives CDR1 PRHDT, CDR2 FYEKMQ (reference sequence). V gave up 2 bases and J gave up 4 bases, with 6 bases separating them. As DNA, the CDR3 is TGTGCCAGCAGCTTACTCCCGTACAATGAGCAGTTCTTC. Protein sequence: CASSLLPYNEQFF.

The V gene is TRBV11-2, the J gene TRBJ2-4; TRBD1 matches 9 bases. Germline values: CDR1 SGHAT, CDR2 FQNNGV. This CDR3 is 18 amino acids long. The junction had 11 bases not matched to a gene; V was cut back by 5 bases and J by 0 bases. The CDR3 nucleotides read TGTGCCAGCAGCCCCTTCCTCGGACAGGGGAGAGCCAAAAACATTCAGTACTTC. This translates into CASSPFLGQGRAKNIQYF.

The V call is TRBV7-9, the J call TRBJ2-2, with 9 bases aligning to TRBD1. With V trimmed by 4 bases and J by 3 bases, 12 bases remained unmatched. Per the germline V gene, CDR1 is SEHNR and CDR2 is FQNEAQ (reference sequence). The CDR3 covers 18 residues. Written as DNA, the CDR3 is TGTGCCAGCAGCTCGGGACAGGGCGTCCCTTTACACACCGGGGAGCTGTTTTTT. This translates into CASSSGQGVPLHTGELFF. Based on the CDR3 plus reference TRBV7-9 and TRBJ2-2, the full variable domain is DTGVSQNPRHKITKRGQNVTFRCDPISEHNRLYWYRQTLGQGPEFLTYFQNEAQLEKSRLLSDRFSAERPKGSFSTLEIQRTEQGDSAMYLCASSSGQGVPLHTGELFFGEGSRLTVL.

This chain joins TRBV11-3 and TRBJ2-2, with TRBD2 matching 13 bases. Germline V gene lookup returns CDR1 SGHNT and CDR2 YENEEA. The CDR3 contains 16 residues. Trimming took 5 bases from V and 7 from J; bases not matched to a gene: 7. The CDR3 reads CASSARTSGSIGELFF. The DNA for the CDR3 is TGTGCCAGCAGCGCCCGGACTAGCGGGAGTATCGGGGAGCTGTTTTTT.

The chain is built from TRBV10-1 and TRBJ2-7; D gene uncertain. CDR1 is WNHNN, CDR2 SYGVQD, per germline (reference sequence). There are 13 residues in the CDR3. V was clipped by 0 bases and J by 2 bases, with 5 bases between them. The CDR3 here is CASSESFAYEQYF. CDR3 nucleotide sequence: TGCGCCAGCAGTGAGTCGTTTGCCTACGAGCAGTACTTC.

This clone has just one count. This sequence joins TRBV9 and TRBJ2-1, with unresolved D. The V gene lost 3 bases and the J gene lost 4 bases, with 14 bases spanning the gap. Per germline, CDR1 SGDLS and CDR2 YYNGEE. The CDR3 sequence is 15 residues long. The CDR3 protein is CASSDGFTGYNEQFF. The CDR3 DNA reads as TGTGCCAGCAGCGATGGCTTCACGGGTTACAATGAGCAGTTCTTC.

The chain has TRBV6-5 and TRBJ2-7, with TRBD2 as a possible D gene (6 bases). Germline V gives CDR1 MNHEY, CDR2 SVGAGI. The V and J ends lost 7 bases and 2 bases respectively, with 15 bases between them. There are 14 residues in the CDR3. CDR3 sequence (DNA): TGTGCCAGCACCCACTCCGGGACTCCCTACGAGCAGTACTTC. Translating it yields CASTHSGTPYEQYF.

This chain joins TRBV7-9 and TRBJ2-3; D possibly matches TRBD1 or TRBD2 (5 bases each). Germline-derived CDR1 and CDR2 are SEHNR and FQNEAQ (reference sequence). Trimming left V 6 bases short and J 0 bases short, with 13 bases between. This CDR3 has 15 amino acids. CDR3 sequence: CASSPGTTSTDTQYF. CDR3 DNA sequence: TGTGCCAGCAGTCCCGGGACGACTAGCACAGATACGCAGTATTTT.

The chain uses TRBV11-2 and TRBJ2-6, with D hard to call. This CDR3 contains 18 residues. Per the germline V gene, CDR1 is SGHAT and CDR2 is FQNNGV. The V gene lost 0 bases and the J gene lost 0 bases, with 12 bases spanning the gap. The CDR3 is CASSLETFGRSGANVLTF. In nucleotides, the CDR3 is TGTGCCAGCAGCTTAGAGACATTTGGTCGCTCTGGGGCCAACGTCCTGACTTTC.

The chain carries TRBV7-9 and TRBJ2-7; TRBD2 matches 9 bases. Germline V gene data show CDR1 as SEHNR and CDR2 as FQNEAQ (reference sequence). The V gene end was trimmed by 5 bases and the J gene end by 3 bases; junction bases not matched to a gene: 11. The CDR3 is made up of 16 amino acids. The CDR3 is CASSPRGGTELYEQYF. CDR3 bases: TGTGCCAGCAGCCCGCGGGGGGGGACGGAACTCTACGAGCAGTACTTC.

CDR3 in amino acids: CASSLFGEQYF. The CDR3 region has the DNA TGTGCCAGCAGTTTATTCGGCGAGCAGTACTTC. J is TRBJ2-7 and V is TRBV27; no firm D call. Looked up from germline, CDR1 is MNHEY and CDR2 is SMNVEV (reference sequence). The CDR3 spans 11 residues. With 1 base removed from V and 6 bases from J, the gap between germline ends came to 4 bases.

The rearrangement links TRBV7-9 to TRBJ2-7; 10 bases are shared with TRBD2. Germline CDR1 reads SEHNR; CDR2 reads FQNEAQ (reference sequence). V lost 5 bases and J lost 4; bases outside the gene matches: 5. The CDR3 spans 14 residues. For the CDR3, the DNA is TGTGCCAGCAGCCCCCAGCGGGAGGGATACGAGCAGTACTTC. Translated: CASSPQREGYEQYF.